Listed below are T cell receptor beta chains from one sample, sequenced in a study of identical twins. TCRdb re-called the 5' RACE reads with MiXCR, one entry per CDR3 protein. The sample includes around 670,000 distinct CDR3 sequences, 5.5% to 6.5% seen only once; the top ten take approximately 2%. The sequencing input was naive T cells sorted from blood. Receptors originate from a man younger than 35 in good health. Each CDR3 is given with its conserved first and last residue. Fields, in order: CDR3 DNA, CDR3 protein, V gene, clone size, D gene, J gene. The D gene is left open where the match is weak. Clone size is stated in some rows and not others, as once, few, many or a class when expanded.

CDR3 DNA: TGTGCCAGGGGTTGGGGCGTCGAACTCTTGGATACGCAGTATTTT
CDR3 protein: CARGWGVELLDTQYF
V gene: TRBV7-2
clone size: few
D gene: .
J gene: TRBJ2-3

CDR3 DNA: TGTGCCAGTAAGCTGGAGGGGTCGAGCTCCTACAATGAGCAGTTCTTC
CDR3 protein: CASKLEGSSSYNEQFF
V gene: TRBV19
clone size: .
D gene: .
J gene: TRBJ2-1

CDR3 DNA: TGCAGTGCTACCCTTCTATCGGTTAATTCACCCCTCCACTTT
CDR3 protein: CSATLLSVNSPLHF
V gene: TRBV20-1
clone size: many
D gene: .
J gene: TRBJ1-6

CDR3 DNA: TGTGCCAGCAGTCAACGGGACGGAAACACCGGGGAGCTGTTTTTT
CDR3 protein: CASSQRDGNTGELFF
V gene: TRBV6-2/TRBV6-3
clone size: few
D gene: .
J gene: TRBJ2-2

CDR3 DNA: TGTGCCAGCAGCGGGACTCTCGACCCCGAAGCTTTCTTT
CDR3 protein: CASSGTLDPEAFF
V gene: TRBV12-3/TRBV12-4
clone size: many
D gene: .
J gene: TRBJ1-1

CDR3 DNA: TGCAGCGCACGGAATCCGCTTAGCACTGAAGCTTTCTTT
CDR3 protein: CSARNPLSTEAFF
V gene: TRBV29-1
clone size: few
D gene: .
J gene: TRBJ1-1

CDR3 DNA: TGTGCCAGCAGCTTAGGGAGGGCCGACACCGGGGAGCTGTTTTTT
CDR3 protein: CASSLGRADTGELFF
V gene: TRBV7-7
clone size: .
D gene: .
J gene: TRBJ2-2

CDR3 DNA: TGTGCCAGCAGTTTTCGTCTACTAGCGGGAGACTACGAGCAGTACTTC
CDR3 protein: CASSFRLLAGDYEQYF
V gene: TRBV27
clone size: few
D gene: TRBD2
J gene: TRBJ2-7

CDR3 DNA: TGCGCCAGCAGCTTGAGAAGACTAGCGGGAGAGATACCGTCAGATACGCAGTATTTT
CDR3 protein: CASSLRRLAGEIPSDTQYF
V gene: TRBV5-1
clone size: few
D gene: TRBD2
J gene: TRBJ2-3

CDR3 DNA: TGCAGCGCATCAACAGGCCGTTACTCCTACGAGCAGTACTTC
CDR3 protein: CSASTGRYSYEQYF
V gene: TRBV29-1
clone size: .
D gene: .
J gene: TRBJ2-7

CDR3 DNA: TGTGCCAGTATAGCGCCTAACAATGAGCAGTTCTTC
CDR3 protein: CASIAPNNEQFF
V gene: TRBV19
clone size: few
D gene: .
J gene: TRBJ2-1

CDR3 DNA: TGTGCCAGCAGCAGGACAGGGGGGACCCACGAGCAGTACTTC
CDR3 protein: CASSRTGGTHEQYF
V gene: TRBV11-2
clone size: .
D gene: TRBD1
J gene: TRBJ2-7

CDR3 DNA: TGCAGCGTCCGCGCAACAGGGACGAACACCGGGGAGCTGTTTTTT
CDR3 protein: CSVRATGTNTGELFF
V gene: TRBV29-1
clone size: many
D gene: .
J gene: TRBJ2-2

CDR3 DNA: TGTGCCATCAGGCCGGGGGTGGAAGAGACCCAGTACTTC
CDR3 protein: CAIRPGVEETQYF
V gene: TRBV10-3
clone size: many
D gene: .
J gene: TRBJ2-5

CDR3 DNA: TGTGCCAGCAGTAAGGGGAGGAGAACTCAGGAGACCCAGTACTTC
CDR3 protein: CASSKGRRTQETQYF
V gene: TRBV27
clone size: many
D gene: .
J gene: TRBJ2-5

CDR3 DNA: TGTGCCAGCAAAATACAGGGGGCGGCTAGTAATGAGCAGTTCTTC
CDR3 protein: CASKIQGAASNEQFF
V gene: TRBV6-1
clone size: many
D gene: TRBD1
J gene: TRBJ2-1

CDR3 DNA: TGCAGCGTTGAAGCTACTAGCACAGATACGCAGTATTTT
CDR3 protein: CSVEATSTDTQYF
V gene: TRBV29-1
clone size: few
D gene: .
J gene: TRBJ2-3

CDR3 DNA: TGCAGTGCTAGATCCCCGGGTGGGCTGGATGGCTACACCTTC
CDR3 protein: CSARSPGGLDGYTF
V gene: TRBV20-1
clone size: many
D gene: .
J gene: TRBJ1-2

CDR3 DNA: TGTGCCAGCAGCCGTTCTTTAGGAGCATCTGGAAACACCATATATTTT
CDR3 protein: CASSRSLGASGNTIYF
V gene: TRBV3-1
clone size: .
D gene: .
J gene: TRBJ1-3

CDR3 DNA: TGTGCCAGTAATACAGGCTTGACAGATACGCAGTATTTT
CDR3 protein: CASNTGLTDTQYF
V gene: TRBV19
clone size: .
D gene: .
J gene: TRBJ2-3

CDR3 DNA: TGCGCCAGCAGCTTTTTAGGCAACCAAGAGACCCAGTACTTC
CDR3 protein: CASSFLGNQETQYF
V gene: TRBV5-1
clone size: few
D gene: .
J gene: TRBJ2-5

CDR3 DNA: TGTGCCAGCAGCTTTCAGGGGGGGGTCTCTGGGGCCAACGTCCTGACTTTC
CDR3 protein: CASSFQGGVSGANVLTF
V gene: TRBV7-3
clone size: .
D gene: .
J gene: TRBJ2-6

CDR3 DNA: TGCAGCGTTGACGGGGGCGGGCTAGCGCAGCAGTTCTTC
CDR3 protein: CSVDGGGLAQQFF
V gene: TRBV29-1
clone size: many
D gene: .
J gene: TRBJ2-1

CDR3 DNA: TGTGCCAGCAGTTTCAGGGGATCTGGAAACACCATATATTTT
CDR3 protein: CASSFRGSGNTIYF
V gene: TRBV12-3/TRBV12-4
clone size: few
D gene: .
J gene: TRBJ1-3

CDR3 DNA: TGTGCCAGCAGCTTCGCCTGGGGCTCCTACGAGCAGTACTTC
CDR3 protein: CASSFAWGSYEQYF
V gene: TRBV9
clone size: many
D gene: .
J gene: TRBJ2-7

CDR3 DNA: TGCGCCAGCAGCTTGGATCCGGGGCCGACAGATACGCAGTATTTT
CDR3 protein: CASSLDPGPTDTQYF
V gene: TRBV5-1
clone size: many
D gene: .
J gene: TRBJ2-3

CDR3 DNA: TGCAGTGCGACGGGGAGCTCCTACAATGAGCAGTTCTTC
CDR3 protein: CSATGSSYNEQFF
V gene: TRBV20-1
clone size: many
D gene: .
J gene: TRBJ2-1

CDR3 DNA: TGTGCCAGTATTCCAGACGGGGGCCCCTACAATGAGCAGTTCTTC
CDR3 protein: CASIPDGGPYNEQFF
V gene: TRBV19
clone size: many
D gene: .
J gene: TRBJ2-1

CDR3 DNA: TGTGCCAGCAGCTTTACTAGCGGAGATAATGAGCAGTTCTTC
CDR3 protein: CASSFTSGDNEQFF
V gene: TRBV11-2
clone size: many
D gene: TRBD2
J gene: TRBJ2-1

CDR3 DNA: TGCGCCAGCAGCCAAGGACAGGATCAAGAGACCCAGTACTTC
CDR3 protein: CASSQGQDQETQYF
V gene: TRBV4-3
clone size: many
D gene: .
J gene: TRBJ2-5

CDR3 DNA: TGTGCCAGTAGTATATCAATGACCGGGGAGCTGTTTTTT
CDR3 protein: CASSISMTGELFF
V gene: TRBV19
clone size: .
D gene: .
J gene: TRBJ2-2

CDR3 DNA: TGCAGCGTTGGTTCAGGGCCCCTCCCCACAGATACGCAGTATTTT
CDR3 protein: CSVGSGPLPTDTQYF
V gene: TRBV29-1
clone size: many
D gene: .
J gene: TRBJ2-3

CDR3 DNA: TGTGCCAGCAGCGTAGGGACAAGGCAAGATCAGCCCCAGCATTTT
CDR3 protein: CASSVGTRQDQPQHF
V gene: TRBV9
clone size: many
D gene: .
J gene: TRBJ1-5

CDR3 DNA: TGTGCCAGCAGCTCCCCGCGGGAGAAGTACGAGCAGTACTTC
CDR3 protein: CASSSPREKYEQYF
V gene: TRBV7-2
clone size: many
D gene: TRBD2
J gene: TRBJ2-7

CDR3 DNA: TGTGCCAGCAGCTTAGCGAGGGACAGGGGATACAATGAGCAGTTCTTC
CDR3 protein: CASSLARDRGYNEQFF
V gene: TRBV7-9
clone size: many
D gene: TRBD1
J gene: TRBJ2-1

CDR3 DNA: TGCAGCGGGGGAGATACGGCCCAGGAGACCCAGTACTTC
CDR3 protein: CSGGDTAQETQYF
V gene: TRBV29-1
clone size: many
D gene: .
J gene: TRBJ2-5

CDR3 DNA: TGTGCCAGCAGTTTGGTGGAAGCAAGCACAGATACGCAGTATTTT
CDR3 protein: CASSLVEASTDTQYF
V gene: TRBV12-3/TRBV12-4
clone size: many
D gene: .
J gene: TRBJ2-3

CDR3 DNA: TGTGCCTGGAGTGTAATGGAGTCCTCGCTCACCGGGGAGCTGTTTTTT
CDR3 protein: CAWSVMESSLTGELFF
V gene: TRBV30
clone size: .
D gene: .
J gene: TRBJ2-2

CDR3 DNA: TGTGCCAGCACCGGGGGCGGCACCACCGGGGAGCTGTTTTTT
CDR3 protein: CASTGGGTTGELFF
V gene: TRBV12-3/TRBV12-4
clone size: many
D gene: .
J gene: TRBJ2-2

CDR3 DNA: TGCAGTGCTAGGAGGACTGTCTATGGCTACACCTTC
CDR3 protein: CSARRTVYGYTF
V gene: TRBV20-1
clone size: .
D gene: .
J gene: TRBJ1-2

CDR3 DNA: TGCAGCGTTGAAGATTCCGGGGGGAGCAATGAGCAGTTCTTC
CDR3 protein: CSVEDSGGSNEQFF
V gene: TRBV29-1
clone size: many
D gene: TRBD2
J gene: TRBJ2-1

CDR3 DNA: TGCGCCAGCAGCCAGCCCTGGACTAGCGGGACTTACAATGAGCAGTTCTTC
CDR3 protein: CASSQPWTSGTYNEQFF
V gene: TRBV4-1
clone size: many
D gene: TRBD2
J gene: TRBJ2-1

CDR3 DNA: TGTGCCAGCAGCTTCGACAGGGTTCGAAGCGAGCAGTACTTC
CDR3 protein: CASSFDRVRSEQYF
V gene: TRBV7-2
clone size: many
D gene: TRBD1
J gene: TRBJ2-7

CDR3 DNA: TGTGCCAGCAGCCCCGAAGGTTGGGACCCCCAGGAGCAGTTCTTC
CDR3 protein: CASSPEGWDPQEQFF
V gene: TRBV12-3/TRBV12-4
clone size: few
D gene: .
J gene: TRBJ2-1

CDR3 DNA: TGCGCCAGCAGCTTCATAGCGGGGGGACAAGAGACCCAGTACTTC
CDR3 protein: CASSFIAGGQETQYF
V gene: TRBV5-1
clone size: few
D gene: TRBD2
J gene: TRBJ2-5

CDR3 DNA: TGTGCCAGCAGCGAGCCTGGAGTTCAAGAGACCCAGTACTTC
CDR3 protein: CASSEPGVQETQYF
V gene: TRBV2
clone size: few
D gene: .
J gene: TRBJ2-5

CDR3 DNA: TGTGCCAGCAGTGAACGGGGTATAACAGATACGCAGTATTTT
CDR3 protein: CASSERGITDTQYF
V gene: TRBV6-1
clone size: few
D gene: .
J gene: TRBJ2-3

CDR3 DNA: TGTGCCAGCAGCGTAGCGGGAACTAGCCAAGAGACCCAGTACTTC
CDR3 protein: CASSVAGTSQETQYF
V gene: TRBV9
clone size: few
D gene: .
J gene: TRBJ2-5

CDR3 DNA: TGTGCCAGCAGTCTCACGCAAGATACGCAGTATTTT
CDR3 protein: CASSLTQDTQYF
V gene: TRBV12-3/TRBV12-4
clone size: .
D gene: .
J gene: TRBJ2-3

CDR3 DNA: TGTGCCAGCAGCTCAGGACAGGGAGAAAGCCGAACAACTGAAGCTTTCTTT
CDR3 protein: CASSSGQGESRTTEAFF
V gene: TRBV7-6
clone size: .
D gene: TRBD1
J gene: TRBJ1-1

CDR3 DNA: TGTGCCACCAGCAGCCCGGGACTAGGGTTAACCGGGGAGCTGTTTTTT
CDR3 protein: CATSSPGLGLTGELFF
V gene: TRBV15
clone size: many
D gene: TRBD2
J gene: TRBJ2-2

CDR3 DNA: TGCAGCCATCTGGACGGATCCTACGAGCAGTACTTC
CDR3 protein: CSHLDGSYEQYF
V gene: TRBV29-1
clone size: .
D gene: .
J gene: TRBJ2-7

CDR3 DNA: TGTGCCAGCAGTTCCCGACTAGCGGAGCGCACAGATACGCAGTATTTT
CDR3 protein: CASSSRLAERTDTQYF
V gene: TRBV27
clone size: few
D gene: TRBD2
J gene: TRBJ2-3

CDR3 DNA: TGTGCCAGCAGCTCTGGCACGGGAGAGGGCAAAAACATTCAGTACTTC
CDR3 protein: CASSSGTGEGKNIQYF
V gene: TRBV7-9
clone size: many
D gene: .
J gene: TRBJ2-4

CDR3 DNA: TGCGCCAGCAGCCAAGATTACGGGGCCGAGGGGGGGTTGGAGACCCAGTACTTC
CDR3 protein: CASSQDYGAEGGLETQYF
V gene: TRBV4-1
clone size: many
D gene: .
J gene: TRBJ2-5

CDR3 DNA: TGCTCCAGCAGCTTGGCCTCGGGACTTTTGGGGGAGACCCAGTACTTC
CDR3 protein: CSSSLASGLLGETQYF
V gene: TRBV5-1
clone size: .
D gene: .
J gene: TRBJ2-5

CDR3 DNA: TGTGCCAGCAGTCTAGGGACAGCCGGTCTCGACGGGGAGCTGTTTTTT
CDR3 protein: CASSLGTAGLDGELFF
V gene: TRBV12-3/TRBV12-4
clone size: few
D gene: TRBD1
J gene: TRBJ2-2